In its sample, the clone carrying this T cell receptor (beta chain) was seen once. Its antigen is undetermined. The CDR3 extends over 14 amino acids. Trimming shortened V by 3 bases and J by 7 bases, and 14 bases separated the two germline ends. The germline V gene encodes CDR1 LNHDA and CDR2 SQIVND (reference sequence). Collection occurred without any documented infections or immune events in donors. Profiling relied on immunoSEQ multiplex PCR, and the TCRdb table lists in-frame clones only, not all of them. Counted here are roughly 100,000 clones, around nine tenths occurring once; the ten biggest clones make up roughly 17%. The data were taken from a study of identifying expanded T cells in peripheral blood. Overall study findings and caveats: Technical replicates showed approximately 1.2 changed clones; two weeks 15 to 20; four weeks 19. Variance in clone template counts between roughly two-week samples significantly increased with total template count across all healthy donors.

The J gene is TRBJ2-3, the V gene TRBV19, with unresolved D. Sequencing was done on a sample of blood. The TCR originated in a person between 18 and 75 years old in good health. DNA of the CDR3: TGTGCCAGTAGTATCGCCCTCGTGGCACATACGCAGTATTTT. Its translation is CASSIALVAHTQYF.